The 29 T cell receptor beta chains presented below share a single source sample, sequenced in a study of T cell changes during pregnancy in multiple sclerosis. Method: immunoSEQ multiplex PCR; TCRdb's copy keeps in-frame clones and lacks some. The sample yields 40,000 to 45,000 clones, approximately 90% seen once. This specimen consisted of CD4+ T cells from peripheral blood mononuclear cells, obtained before pregnancy. All receptors come from a female donor with multiple sclerosis, enrolled in a pregnancy study.

CDR3 amino acids: CASSDRSDRGMTEAFF. CDR3 DNA: TGTGCCAGCAGTGATCGCTCGGACAGGGGGATGACTGAAGCTTTCTTT. The chain links TRBV25-1 to TRBJ1-1, with 10 bases aligning to TRBD1. With V trimmed by 3 bases and J by 5 bases, 9 bases remained unmatched. The germline gives CDR1 MGHDK, CDR2 SYGVNS. The CDR3 covers 16 residues.

This chain uses TRBV5-1 with TRBJ2-3; 10 bases are a match to TRBD1. V was clipped by 0 bases and J by 4 bases; unmatched bases: 5. Germline V gives CDR1 SGHRS, CDR2 YFSETQ. This CDR3 spans 16 amino acids. CDR3: CASSLETGGWADTQYF. In DNA, the CDR3 is TGCGCCAGCAGCTTGGAGACAGGGGGCTGGGCAGATACGCAGTATTTT.

This chain links TRBV2 with TRBJ1-5; D gene unclear. Germline CDR1 is SNHLY and CDR2 is FYNNEI. CDR3 length: 15 amino acids. Trimming removed 3 bases from V and 8 bases from J, with 17 bases in between. CDR3 residues: CASSDPGRGLKPQHF. CDR3 sequence (DNA): TGTGCCAGCAGTGACCCCGGTAGAGGGTTAAAGCCCCAGCATTTT.

This chain connects TRBV11-2 to TRBJ2-1, with D unresolved. Germline CDR1 and CDR2: SGHAT and FQNNGV. The CDR3 runs to 14 residues. The ends were cut back, 1 base at V and 7 bases at J, with 11 bases in the middle. The DNA for the CDR3 is TGTGCCAGCAGCTTAGGAGGTGGCTTTAATGAGCAGTTCTTC. Its protein is CASSLGGGFNEQFF.

In nucleotides, the CDR3 is TGTGCCAGCAGCGCCGGGACACCCTACGAGCAGTACTTC. Encoded protein: CASSAGTPYEQYF. This rearrangement joins TRBV25-1 to TRBJ2-7; TRBD1 is a possible D gene (6 bases). Germline V gene data show CDR1 as MGHDK and CDR2 as SYGVNS. The CDR3 consists of 13 residues. Trimming shortened V by 6 bases and J by 2 bases, and 11 bases separated the two germline ends.

This clone showed up just a few times. The chain is built from TRBV4-2 and TRBJ2-7; D is possibly TRBD1 (6 bases). The V end lost 0 bases, the J end lost 2 bases, and 23 bases lay between the germline ends. CDR3 length: 19 residues. Germline CDR1 and CDR2: LGHNA and YNFKEQ. CDR3 region: CASSQEVRSGHQGPYEQYF. The CDR3 DNA sequence: TGTGCCAGCAGCCAAGAAGTGCGGTCGGGCCATCAGGGGCCCTACGAGCAGTACTTC.

In DNA, the CDR3 is TGTGCCAGCAGTTTGGCCGGGAGACATATGGAGCAGTTCTTC. Protein: CASSLAGRHMEQFF. The V call is TRBV28, the J call TRBJ2-1; D may be TRBD2 (6 bases). This CDR3 is 14 amino acids long. Trimming removed 3 bases at V and 10 bases at J, with 16 bases between. Germline V gene sequence: CDR1 MDHEN, CDR2 SYDVKM.

The CDR3 protein is CASSEDRSSYNEQFF. The CDR3 region has the DNA TGTGCCAGCAGTGAAGACAGGAGCTCCTACAATGAGCAGTTCTTC. The rearrangement uses TRBV2 and TRBJ2-1; D possibly corresponds to TRBD1 (5 bases). The germline V gene has CDR1 SNHLY and CDR2 FYNNEI. CDR3 length: 15 amino acids. V lost 1 base, J lost 0 bases, and 7 bases lay in between.

This clone has only one observation. The chain carries TRBV27 and TRBJ2-2, with D possibly being TRBD2 (11 bases). Trimming left V 3 bases short and J 0 bases short, with 32 bases between. CDR3 size: 23 residues. Looked up from germline, CDR1 is MNHEY and CDR2 is SMNVEV (reference sequence). DNA of the CDR3: TGTGCCAGCAGTTTTCGGGACAGGGGACTAGCGGACTTACAACCCCCGAACACCGGGGAGCTGTTTTTT. Protein: CASSFRDRGLADLQPPNTGELFF.

The chain is built from TRBV29-1 and TRBJ1-1; the match to TRBD1 covers 9 bases. The CDR3 consists of 15 residues. Germline CDR1 reads SQVTM; CDR2 reads ANQGSEA. Losses at the gene ends were 5 bases for V and 5 bases for J; bases not matched to a gene: 12. The CDR3 DNA is TGCAGCGTTAGACAGGGGGAAGTTGGTAAGACTGAAGCTTTCTTT. Translating gives CSVRQGEVGKTEAFF.

V and J are TRBV21-1 and TRBJ2-3; TRBD2 was called by the table and not checked on the DNA. TRBV21-1 is deemed a pseudogene. The CDR3 extends over 15 amino acids. The CDR3 region has the DNA TGTGCCAGCAGCATGGGGAGAAATAGCACAGATACGCAGTATTTT. This codes for CASSMGRNSTDTQYF.

This clone was recorded only once. This chain connects TRBV6-5 to TRBJ1-5; 8 nucleotides agree with TRBD1. CDR1 and CDR2 from the germline V gene are MNHEY and SVGAGI. The CDR3 is made up of 14 amino acids. J gave up 4 bases and V 5 bases, and 4 bases lay outside the gene matches. CDR3 bases: TGTGCCAGCAGTAGGCGGACAGGGAATCAGCCCCAGCATTTT. This encodes CASSRRTGNQPQHF.

The rearrangement uses TRBV18 and TRBJ2-3; 9 bases fit TRBD1. The CDR3 length is 16 residues. Per the germline V gene, CDR1 is KGHSH and CDR2 is LQKENI. V gave up 1 base and J gave up 1 base; unmatched junction bases: 3. CDR3 DNA: TGTGCCAGCTCACCACAAACAGGGGGCCGCACAGATACGCAGTATTTT. Translated, it gives CASSPQTGGRTDTQYF. Full variable domain (outside the CDR3, taken from reference TRBV18 and TRBJ2-3): NAGVMQNPRHLVRRRGQEARLRCSPMKGHSHVYWYRQLPEEGLKFMVYLQKENIIDESGMPKERFSAEFPKEGPSILRIQQVVRGDSAAYFCASSPQTGGRTDTQYFGPGTRLTVL.

V and J are TRBV4-2 and TRBJ2-2, with D possibly TRBD2 on 7 matching bases. CDR3 length: 17 residues. Trimming pared 4 bases from V and 4 bases from J, leaving 19 bases between. CDR1 is LGHNA, CDR2 YNFKEQ, per germline. The CDR3 coding sequence is TGTGCCAGCAGCCCTTGGGCGGGGGCCTCACTCACCGGGGAGCTGTTTTTT. Residues: CASSPWAGASLTGELFF.

The gene calls are TRBV11-2 and TRBJ2-1; D possibly corresponds to TRBD2 (5 bases). The CDR3 covers 15 residues. Germline-derived CDR1 and CDR2 are SGHAT and FQNNGV. Trimming pared 1 base from V and 2 bases from J, leaving 9 bases between. This chain's CDR3 is CASSLGAVPYNEQFF. Here the CDR3 DNA reads TGTGCCAGCAGCTTAGGAGCGGTCCCCTACAATGAGCAGTTCTTC.

This chain joins TRBV10-3 and TRBJ2-7, with TRBD1 identical over 10 bases. The germline gives CDR1 ENHRY, CDR2 SYGVKD. The junction had 3 bases not matched to a gene; V was cut back by 4 bases and J by 3 bases. The CDR3 is 14 amino acids. The DNA for the CDR3 is TGTGCCATCAGTGGGGACAGGGGCTACTACGAGCAGTACTTC. Amino acids: CAISGDRGYYEQYF.

This chain joins TRBV9 and TRBJ1-4; TRBD1 agrees at 10 bases. The CDR3 runs to 19 residues. The germline V gene has CDR1 SGDLS and CDR2 YYNGEE. The V segment lost 0 bases and the J segment 4 bases; nucleotides outside the gene matches: 12. In DNA form, the CDR3 reads TGTGCCAGCAGCGTAGGAGGGGGACAGGGGTTTTTGAGTAATGAAAAACTGTTTTTT. Protein sequence: CASSVGGGQGFLSNEKLFF.

DNA of the CDR3: TGTGCCAGCAGCCCTCGAAAGCTAGCGGCCTACAATGAGCAGTTCTTC. Translation: CASSPRKLAAYNEQFF. The chain couples TRBV7-8 to TRBJ2-1, with 7 bases that match TRBD2. With 5 bases clipped from V and 2 bases from J, the junction kept 9 bases outside the gene matches. Germline CDR1 is SGHVS and CDR2 is FQNEAQ. This CDR3 is built from 16 residues. The variable domain in full, with the rest retrieved from reference TRBV7-8 and TRBJ2-1, is GAGVSQSPRYKVAKRGQDVALRCDPISGHVSLFWYQQALGQGPEFLTYFQNEAQLDKSGLPSDRFFAERPEGSVSTLKIQRTQQEDSAVYLCASSPRKLAAYNEQFFGPGTRLTVL.

The chain has TRBV19 and TRBJ2-2; D call uncertain. Germline CDR1 LNHDA, CDR2 SQIVND (reference sequence). This CDR3 is 15 amino acids long. The V end lost 2 bases, the J end lost 0 bases, and 7 bases lay between the germline ends. In DNA form, the CDR3 reads TGTGCCAGTAGTATAACACCCGCGAACACCGGGGAGCTGTTTTTT. It encodes CASSITPANTGELFF.

The chain carries TRBV19 and TRBJ1-1; D perhaps matches TRBD1 (6 bases). V was cut by 4 bases and J by 5 bases, with 17 bases left in between. Germline V gene sequence: CDR1 LNHDA, CDR2 SQIVND (reference sequence). This CDR3 spans 15 amino acids. The CDR3 spells CASSNAQGLGTEAFF. CDR3 coding DNA: TGTGCCAGTAGTAATGCCCAGGGGTTGGGGACTGAAGCTTTCTTT. Filled out from reference TRBV19 and TRBJ1-1, the complete variable domain reads DGGITQSPKYLFRKEGQNVTLSCEQNLNHDAMYWYRQDPGQGLRLIYYSQIVNDFQKGDIAEGYSVSREKKESFPLTVTSAQKNPTAFYLCASSNAQGLGTEAFFGQGTRLTVV.

The chain is built from TRBV19 and TRBJ2-7; weak D call: TRBD2 (6 bases). Germline-derived CDR1 and CDR2 are LNHDA and SQIVND (reference sequence). The CDR3 sequence is 14 residues long. The V and J ends lost 3 bases and 5 bases respectively, with 14 bases between them. CDR3 nucleotides: TGTGCCAGTAGTATGCGGGGAGGTGGCCACGAGCAGTACTTC. It codes for CASSMRGGGHEQYF.

The genes are TRBV30 and TRBJ2-3; D uncertain. Between the trimmed V and J ends, which lost 5 bases and 3 bases, there was a span of 9 bases. CDR3 length: 12 residues. CDR1 GTSNPN and CDR2 SVGIG come from the germline V gene (reference sequence). The chain's CDR3 is CAWCPGTDTQYF. In DNA form, the CDR3 reads TGTGCCTGGTGCCCCGGGACAGATACGCAGTATTTT.

The chain is built from TRBV7-9 and TRBJ2-3; TRBD1 matches at 7 bases. The CDR3 loop spans 16 amino acids. The trim removed 1 base at V and 2 bases at J, leaving 6 bases unmatched. Per the germline V gene, CDR1 is SEHNR and CDR2 is FQNEAQ (reference sequence). CDR3 nucleotides: TGTGCCAGCAGCTTAGGCCGGGACAGATTCACAGATACGCAGTATTTT. This sequence encodes CASSLGRDRFTDTQYF.

The chain couples TRBV11-1 to TRBJ2-7; D unclear. The CDR3 sequence is 13 residues long. Germline-derived CDR1 and CDR2 are SGHAT and FQDESV (reference sequence). V was clipped by 2 bases and J by 2 bases, with 7 bases between them. CDR3 DNA: TGTGCCAGCAGCTTAAGACAAACCTACGAGCAGTACTTC. Amino acid sequence: CASSLRQTYEQYF.

The rearrangement joins TRBV7-2 to TRBJ2-1; 11 nucleotides align to TRBD2. The CDR3 totals 16 residues. Germline V CDR1 and CDR2: SGHTA, FQGNSA. The ends lost 6 bases at V and 8 bases at J; junction bases unmatched: 12. The CDR3 region has the DNA TGTGCCAGCAGACTTCTAGCGGGGGGCTCTTTGGATGAGCAGTTCTTC. Amino acid sequence: CASRLLAGGSLDEQFF.

This chain connects TRBV25-1 to TRBJ1-2, with D possibly matching TRBD1 (6 bases). Germline CDR1 is MGHDK and CDR2 is SYGVNS. V lost 8 bases and J 4 bases, leaving 14 bases between the germline ends. This CDR3 region has 13 residues. The CDR3, as DNA: TGTGCCAGCCAGTCAGGACAGAGCTATGGCTACACCTTC. It codes for CASQSGQSYGYTF.

The genes are TRBV4-2 and TRBJ2-5; unclear D gene. This CDR3 spans 13 amino acids. Looked up from germline, CDR1 is LGHNA and CDR2 is YNFKEQ. V lost 0 bases and J 7 bases, leaving 9 bases between the germline ends. CDR3 protein: CASSQDGSGTQYF. The CDR3, as DNA: TGTGCCAGCAGCCAAGATGGTAGTGGGACCCAGTACTTC.

The J gene is TRBJ2-7, the V gene TRBV9, with D possibly being TRBD1 (8 bases). V shed 0 bases and J shed 5 bases, with 21 bases lying between them. Germline values: CDR1 SGDLS, CDR2 YYNGEE. The CDR3 sequence is 17 residues long. The CDR3 DNA reads as TGTGCCAGCAGCGTAGGAGGGGCCCACAGGGGGGGGAACGAGCAGTACTTC. Translated, it gives CASSVGGAHRGGNEQYF.

This clone has a single count. The chain joins TRBV19 to TRBJ1-2; the D gene is possibly TRBD1 (5 bases). V lost 3 bases, J lost 3 bases, and 14 bases lay in between. Germline V gene data show CDR1 as LNHDA and CDR2 as SQIVND (reference sequence). The CDR3 sequence is 15 residues long. The CDR3 DNA reads TGTGCCAGTAGTATGGAGGGGATCGGGCACTATGGCTACACCTTC. It translates to CASSMEGIGHYGYTF.